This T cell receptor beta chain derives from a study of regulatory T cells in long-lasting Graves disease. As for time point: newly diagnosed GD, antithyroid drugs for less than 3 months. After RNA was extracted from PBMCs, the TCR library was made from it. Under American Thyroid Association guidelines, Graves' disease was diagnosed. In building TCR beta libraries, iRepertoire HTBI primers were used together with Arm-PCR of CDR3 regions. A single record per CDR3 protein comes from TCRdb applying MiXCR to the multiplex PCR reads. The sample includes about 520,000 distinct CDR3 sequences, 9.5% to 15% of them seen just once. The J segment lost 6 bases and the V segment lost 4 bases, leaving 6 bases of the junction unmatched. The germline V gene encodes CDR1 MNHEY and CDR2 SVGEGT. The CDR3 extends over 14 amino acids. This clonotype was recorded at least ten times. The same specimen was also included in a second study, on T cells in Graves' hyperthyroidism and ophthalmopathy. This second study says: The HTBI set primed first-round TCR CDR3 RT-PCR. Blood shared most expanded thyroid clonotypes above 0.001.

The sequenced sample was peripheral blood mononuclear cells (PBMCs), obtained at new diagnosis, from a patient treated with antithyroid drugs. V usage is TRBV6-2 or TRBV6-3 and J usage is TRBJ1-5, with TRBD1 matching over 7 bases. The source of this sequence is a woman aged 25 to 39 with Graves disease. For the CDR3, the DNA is TGTGCCAGCAGTTTAGACCACAGGGGTCAGCCCCAGCATTTT. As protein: CASSLDHRGQPQHF.